These 13 T cell receptor beta chains were sequenced from one sample in a study of T cells in localized non-small cell lung cancer. Assay used: immunoSEQ multiplex PCR; TCRdb lists only in-frame clones, some missing. The sample lists around 41,000 clones, 86% occurring once. The sequences come from peripheral blood, collected before any cancer treatment. The receptors derive from a woman aged 18 to 55 with stage III lung adenocarcinoma.

This clone was picked up a small number of times. V is TRBV9 and J is TRBJ2-7, with D possibly TRBD2 on 6 matching bases. Germline V gene lookup returns CDR1 SGDLS and CDR2 YYNGEE. Deletions cut 2 bases from V and 0 bases from J, with 9 bases between. The CDR3 covers 14 residues. CDR3 region: CASSVGDSSYEQYF. CDR3 in DNA: TGTGCCAGCAGCGTGGGGGACTCCTCCTACGAGCAGTACTTC.

The V call is TRBV13, the J call TRBJ2-1; D call uncertain. This CDR3 is built from 13 residues. Deletions cut 2 bases from V and 3 bases from J, with 5 bases between. Looked up from germline, CDR1 is PRHDT and CDR2 is FYEKMQ (reference sequence). CDR3 bases: TGTGCCAGCAGCTTACGGTTCTACAATGAGCAGTTCTTC. Residues: CASSLRFYNEQFF.

The V gene is TRBV7-2, the J gene TRBJ2-3, with TRBD1 identical over 10 bases. Germline V lookup: CDR1 SGHTA, CDR2 FQGNSA. V was pared by 8 bases and J by 4 bases, with 9 bases of the junction left unmatched. The length of the CDR3 is 15 residues. The CDR3 region has the DNA TGTGCCAGCGGGTCGACAGGGGGCGTCTCAGATACGCAGTATTTT. Translating it yields CASGSTGGVSDTQYF. Drawing the rest from reference TRBV7-2 and TRBJ2-3, the complete variable domain is GAGVSQSPSNKVTEKGKDVELRCDPISGHTALYWYRQSLGQGLEFLIYFQGNSAPDKSGLPSDRFSAERTGGSVSTLTIQRTQQEDSAVYLCASGSTGGVSDTQYFGPGTRLTVL.

This rearrangement joins TRBV7-6 to TRBJ1-5, with D uncertain. Germline V gene sequence: CDR1 SGHVS, CDR2 FNYEAQ. The CDR3 extends over 16 amino acids. V was trimmed by 0 bases and J by 6 bases, leaving 15 bases between them. CDR3 region: CASSLASGTESQPQHF. The CDR3 DNA reads as TGTGCCAGCAGCTTAGCGTCGGGTACCGAGAGTCAGCCCCAGCATTTT.

This clone appeared a few times. The chain uses TRBV10-3 and TRBJ1-5, with 9 bases lining up with TRBD1. The CDR3 is 15 amino acids. The V and J ends lost 4 bases and 6 bases, in that order; junction bases with no gene match: 7. Germline V gene lookup returns CDR1 ENHRY and CDR2 SYGVKD. This CDR3 is CAISVSTGGGQPQHF. CDR3 DNA sequence: TGTGCCATCAGTGTCTCGACAGGGGGTGGTCAGCCCCAGCATTTT.

The genes are TRBV29-1 and TRBJ1-5; D is unresolved. The V and J ends lost 3 bases and 5 bases respectively, with 11 bases between them. Germline loops: CDR1 SQVTM, CDR2 ANQGSEA. The CDR3 sequence is 13 residues long. The CDR3 spells CSVEVGRDQPQHF. The CDR3 DNA is TGCAGCGTTGAGGTGGGGAGAGATCAGCCCCAGCATTTT.

This chain connects TRBV7-9 to TRBJ2-3, with TRBD2 identical over 7 bases. The germline gives CDR1 SEHNR, CDR2 FQNEAQ (reference sequence). This CDR3 spans 14 amino acids. V dropped 5 bases and J dropped 1; count of bases not matched to a gene: 3. The CDR3, as DNA: TGTGCCAGCAGCCCTGGGGGGGGCACAGATACGCAGTATTTT. Its protein product is CASSPGGGTDTQYF.

This chain links TRBV5-1 with TRBJ2-7; D is tentatively TRBD1 or TRBD2 (6 bases each). Deletions cut 6 bases from V and 6 bases from J, with 19 bases between. From germline, CDR1 is SGHRS and CDR2 YFSETQ. The CDR3 contains 14 residues. The CDR3 sequence: CASNDGGGPLEQYF. CDR3 DNA sequence: TGCGCCAGCAATGACGGAGGGGGTCCGCTCGAGCAGTACTTC.

The chain is built from TRBV20-1 and TRBJ1-1, with D unresolved. Germline CDR1 is DFQATT and CDR2 is SNEGSKA (reference sequence). The length of the CDR3 is 11 residues. Between the trimmed V and J ends, which lost 3 bases and 5 bases, there was a span of 7 bases. The CDR3 nucleotides are TGCAGTGCTAGTAGAGGTACTGAAGCTTTCTTT. Amino acid sequence: CSASRGTEAFF.

Only one count was recorded for this clone. This sequence joins TRBV2 and TRBJ2-3, with 7 bases aligning to TRBD2. Germline loops: CDR1 SNHLY, CDR2 FYNNEI. The CDR3 sequence is 14 residues long. The trim removed 4 bases at V and 3 bases at J, leaving 4 bases unmatched. The CDR3 here is CASSGPSGTDTQYF. The CDR3 region has the DNA TGTGCCAGCAGTGGCCCTAGCGGAACAGATACGCAGTATTTT.

This clone appeared a few times. The J gene is TRBJ2-7, the V gene TRBV11-3; D may be TRBD1 (5 bases). CDR3 length: 15 residues. Germline V gives CDR1 SGHNT, CDR2 YENEEA. The ends were cut back, 5 bases at V and 0 bases at J, with 14 bases in the middle. CDR3 region: CASSQGVGSSYEQYF. In DNA, the CDR3 is TGTGCCAGCAGCCAAGGGGTGGGCAGCTCCTACGAGCAGTACTTC.

The rearrangement uses TRBV6-1 and TRBJ2-7, with 7 bases lining up with TRBD1. CDR1 and CDR2 (germline): MNHNS, SASEGT. The CDR3 runs 13 residues. V gave up 7 bases and J gave up 7 bases; unmatched junction bases: 10. CDR3 residues: CASNPTGAGEQYF. The CDR3 coding sequence is TGTGCCAGCAATCCCACAGGGGCTGGGGAGCAGTACTTC.

The rearrangement uses TRBV19 and TRBJ1-3; 9 bases agree with TRBD1. Losses at the gene ends were 4 bases for V and 0 bases for J; bases not matched to a gene: 16. The CDR3 spans 20 residues. Germline CDR1 and CDR2: LNHDA and SQIVND (reference sequence). CDR3 nucleotides: TGTGCCAGTAGTACTCGATGGACAGGGGCACAACCTAACTCTGGAAACACCATATATTTT. It specifies CASSTRWTGAQPNSGNTIYF.